A selection of T cell receptor beta chains follows, all from one sample in a study of cytomegalovirus exposure and HLA in healthy donors. Here immunoSEQ multiplex PCR was the method, and the copy in TCRdb shows in-frame clones only, minus some. The sample gives more than 95,000 clones, 75% to 90% of which show up once; 6.9% is in the top ten. Sequences were obtained from PBMCs. These receptors came from a man aged 25-45 years in good health and CMV-seropositive. Both conserved end residues are part of each CDR3. The D gene is left open where the match is weak. Clone size is given for some rows only: seen once, a few or many times, or a class if the clone is expanded.

cdr3_nt cdr3_aa d_call j_call clone_size v_call
TGTGCCAGCAGTGTTTCACAGGGGGACTCACCCCTCCACTTT CASSVSQGDSPLHF TRBD1 TRBJ1-6 - TRBV6-5
TGTGCCAGCTCAATGTCAGATAAAAAAAACAATGAGCAGTTCTTC CASSMSDKKNNEQFF - TRBJ2-1 - TRBV18
TGTGCCAGCACCCAGGGGGGAAGATCCGAGACCCAGTACTTC CASTQGGRSETQYF - TRBJ2-5 - TRBV6-5
TGCGCCAGCAGCCCGGTCCGACTTCAGCGGGGGGGGAATGAGCAGTTCTTC CASSPVRLQRGGNEQFF TRBD2 TRBJ2-1 - TRBV5-1
TGTGCCAGCAGCTTGTTCGGGACTCAGTCCTACAATGAGCAGTTCTTC CASSLFGTQSYNEQFF - TRBJ2-1 once TRBV5-6
TGCGCCAGCAGCAGCTATAGCAATCAGCCCCAGCATTTT CASSSYSNQPQHF - TRBJ1-5 few TRBV4-1
TGTGCCAGCAGCTTAGTTGCAGCCTACGAGCAGTACTTC CASSLVAAYEQYF - TRBJ2-7 - TRBV7-2
TGTGCCAGCAGCTTAAGCGTGTCGGAATACAATGAGCAGTTCTTC CASSLSVSEYNEQFF - TRBJ2-1 - TRBV7-9
TGCGCCAGCAGCGATACAGGGGGCACCGGGGAGCTGTTTTTT CASSDTGGTGELFF TRBD1 TRBJ2-2 - TRBV5-1
TGTGCCAGCAGTGAGGAGGACACCGGGGAGCTGTTTTTT CASSEEDTGELFF - TRBJ2-2 - TRBV6-4
TGCGCCAGCAGCCAGAGGGGGGGTGGGCAGAACTACGAGCAGTACTTC CASSQRGGGQNYEQYF - TRBJ2-7 - TRBV4-1
TGTGCTAGCAGCTTAGGCAGGAACACTGAAGCTTTCTTT CASSLGRNTEAFF - TRBJ1-1 - TRBV7-7
TGTGCCAGCAGTACCCGGGCGGGAGACCGAGATACGCAGTATTTT CASSTRAGDRDTQYF TRBD2 TRBJ2-3 - TRBV7-3
TGTGCCAGCAGCTTTGCAGCGGACTTACGCTACGAGCAGTACTTC CASSFAADLRYEQYF - TRBJ2-7 - TRBV7-2
TGTGCCAGCAGTTTCTCGGGACAGGGGGGGAATCAGCCCCAGCATTTT CASSFSGQGGNQPQHF TRBD1 TRBJ1-5 - TRBV28
TGTGCCAGCAGTGCCGGACAGGGCCACTATGGCTACACCTTC CASSAGQGHYGYTF TRBD1 TRBJ1-2 - TRBV14
TGCGCCAGCAGCCACCAGGCTATGGATTTCGATACGCAGTATTTT CASSHQAMDFDTQYF - TRBJ2-3 - TRBV4-3
TGTGCCAGCAGCTTAATGGCAGGCCAAGAGACCCAGTACTTC CASSLMAGQETQYF - TRBJ2-5 few TRBV7-2
TGTGCCAGCAGTGACACGGGGGGAAAAAACATTCAGTACTTC CASSDTGGKNIQYF TRBD2 TRBJ2-4 - TRBV6-4
TGTGCCAGCATCCAAGACAGGGAAACTGAAGCTTTCTTT CASIQDRETEAFF TRBD1 TRBJ1-1 once TRBV7-8
TGCGCCAGCAGTCTGGAGATAGAGAACACTGAAGCTTTCTTT CASSLEIENTEAFF - TRBJ1-1 - TRBV5-1
TGTGCCAGCAGTGGAGACTTGGTATCTAATGAAAAACTGTTTTTT CASSGDLVSNEKLFF - TRBJ1-4 once TRBV2
TGTGCCAGCAGGAGGGGGACTAATGAAAAACTGTTTTTT CASRRGTNEKLFF - TRBJ1-4 once TRBV5-4
TGTGCCAGCAGCCCCCGACAGGGGGTAGGCACCGGGGAGCTGTTTTTT CASSPRQGVGTGELFF TRBD1 TRBJ2-2 - TRBV7-9
TGTGCCATCAGTGAGTCGGACAGGACCCAGCATTTT CAISESDRTQHF TRBD1 TRBJ1-5 few TRBV10-3
TGTGCCTGGAGCCAACGGGGGGACACCATATATTTT CAWSQRGDTIYF - TRBJ1-3 - TRBV30
TGTGCCAGCAGCTTGGGGGGACAGGGATTGCACAATGAGCAGTTCTTC CASSLGGQGLHNEQFF TRBD1 TRBJ2-1 - TRBV5-4